This TCR beta chain originates from a study of post-analysis software for immune sequencing data. cDNA libraries of TCR beta carried unique molecular identifiers. cDNA molecules numbering approximately 500,000 came from approximately 0.91 to 9.4 million T cells. TCRdb independently ran MiXCR on the PCR reads; one entry per CDR3 protein. Of under 650,000 distinct CDR3 sequences in the sample, around 47% were seen once. There are a few counts of this clonotype. Its target is unknown. General study points: Comparison with controls showed significantly lower normalized Chao1 diversity in multiple sclerosis patients. A few TRBV segments occurring more often in patients than controls included TRBV5-6, TRBV5-1 and TRBV20-1.

V lost 3 bases, J lost 0 bases, and 6 bases lay in between. The germline V gene encodes CDR1 LNHDA and CDR2 SQIVND (reference sequence). The CDR3 extends over 13 amino acids. The sequence came from a girl between 10 and 17 years old with multiple sclerosis. This chain joins TRBV19 and TRBJ2-7; D may be TRBD1 (5 bases). Material: blood. CDR3 nucleotide sequence: TGTGCCAGTAGTATCGACAGCTCCTACGAGCAGTACTTC. It codes for CASSIDSSYEQYF.